This TCR beta chain was retrieved from a study of a mutant IDH1 vaccine in newly diagnosed glioma. Study overall: Eight vaccinations were given in weeks 1, 3, 5, 7, 11, 15, 19 and 23. The earlier regimen, radiotherapy, temozolomide, or both, was most often both.

The repertoire was sequenced with immunoSEQ multiplex PCR; TCRdb's copy has only in-frame clones and lacks some. The data contain tens of thousands of clones, about 80% of them seen just once; the ten biggest clones take up more than 5.5%. The CDR3 consists of 14 residues. Germline-derived CDR1 and CDR2 are SGHVS and FNYEAQ. Trimming at V came to 5 bases and at J to 13 bases, leaving 14 bases not matched to a gene. About this clone: Antigen specificity is unknown.

As to time point: week 5, during vaccination. Doses of 300 ug of mutant IDH1 20-mer peptide were given with topical imiquimod. The chain has TRBV7-6 and TRBJ2-1; 7 nucleotides match TRBD2. Sequencing was performed on PBMCs, taken from a glioma patient whose treatment included an IDH1 peptide vaccine. The receptor was isolated from a man aged 40-50 years with glioma. The CDR3 protein is CASSPTGGGESQFF. The CDR3 DNA follows: TGTGCCAGCAGCCCAACGGGAGGTGGGGAATCACAGTTCTTC.